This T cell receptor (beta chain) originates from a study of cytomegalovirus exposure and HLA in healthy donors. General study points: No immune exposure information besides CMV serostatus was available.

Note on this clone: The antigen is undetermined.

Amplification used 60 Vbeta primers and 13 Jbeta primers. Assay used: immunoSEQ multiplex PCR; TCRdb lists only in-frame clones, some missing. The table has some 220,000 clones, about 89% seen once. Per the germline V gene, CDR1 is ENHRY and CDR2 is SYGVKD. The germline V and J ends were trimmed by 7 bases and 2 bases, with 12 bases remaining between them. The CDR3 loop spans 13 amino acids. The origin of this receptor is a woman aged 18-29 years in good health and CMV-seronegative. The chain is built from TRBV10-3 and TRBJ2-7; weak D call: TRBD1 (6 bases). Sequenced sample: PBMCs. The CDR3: CAINSDSTYEQYF. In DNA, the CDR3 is TGTGCCATCAACTCGGACAGCACCTACGAGCAGTACTTC.